This TCR beta chain was obtained from a study of cytomegalovirus exposure and HLA in healthy donors. On the study more broadly: Earlier, 95 million to 140 million unique TCR beta sequences were recovered from approximately 200 million T cells by an analysis. Unique TCRs from HLA-typed donors, 70 million to 85 million of them, were held in an early data release. General study points: Some TCR beta chains (over 150 of them) were listed as cytomegalovirus-associated.

PCR involved 60 Vbeta and 13 Jbeta primers. TCRdb keeps only in-frame clones here, not all; method: immunoSEQ multiplex PCR. This table holds more than 95,000 clones, approximately 80% found once. In germline, CDR1 is SGHVS, CDR2 FQNEAQ. This CDR3 has 14 amino acids. In the case of this clone: Antigen: not known. A read error may account for a junction end that differs from germline.

The receptor was derived from a woman aged 40 to 50 in good health and CMV-seronegative. The chain is built from TRBV7-8 and TRBJ1-2; tentatively, D is TRBD1 (5 bases). Sequenced input: PBMCs. The CDR3 is CASSRTGDSLPIPF. The CDR3, as DNA: TGTGCCAGCAGCCGTACAGGCGACTCCCTCCCAATCCCCTTC.